This TCR beta chain was obtained from a study of T-cell memory formation after mild COVID-19. General observations from the study: The pre-infection memory compartment contained some responding clones, suggesting cross-reactive memory joined.

Germline V gene lookup returns CDR1 KGHSH and CDR2 LQKENI. The CDR3 has 17 amino acids. V was pared by 2 bases and J by 1 base, with 17 bases between. This clonotype has only a few counts. Its antigen is not identified. TCRdb processed the 5' RACE reads anew with MiXCR; each CDR3 protein has one entry. Of around 180,000 distinct CDR3 sequences listed, about 18% are singletons. The chain uses TRBV18 and TRBJ2-5; possibly TRBD2 for D (5 bases). The sample was PBMCs or a T cell subset sorted from them (not recorded which). The clonotype originates from a man between 18 and 29 years old who had mild COVID-19 (a few samples of this study predate the infection). Cell type and time point are not known. The CDR3 spells CASSPAGGDHTQETQYF. The CDR3 DNA reads TGTGCCAGCTCACCAGCGGGCGGAGACCACACCCAAGAGACCCAGTACTTC.